This T cell receptor beta chain was retrieved from a study of CD8+ T cells in alopecia areata. Study-level information: Tofacitinib treatment spanned 6 to 18 months, with 6 months off drug afterward. Study-wide results and limits: Affected lesional scalp, above all in alopecia totalis/universalis, was more clonal than normal scalp. Just one nonresponder means the tie between baseline CD8+ expansion and response stays uncertain.

RNA extraction was followed by reverse transcription into cDNA, which acted as the sequencing template. Measured with immunoSEQ multiplex PCR; TCRdb has only the in-frame clones, and not every one. The sample holds 95,000 to 120,000 clones, approximately 55% seen once. The CDR3 totals 14 residues. The V gene's germline CDR1 is SGHTA and CDR2 FQGNSA. V was clipped by 1 base and J by 12 bases, with 19 bases between them. Regarding treatment: oral pan-JAK inhibitor, 5-10 mg twice daily. PBMCs were stained for CD3, CD4 and CD8, and CD4+ and CD8+ T cells were sorted. This clone is a singleton in its sample. Its antigen is not known.

The chain links TRBV7-2 to TRBJ2-7; no reliable D call. This clonotype originated in a human donor with alopecia areata. The source was CD4+ T cells sorted from blood, collected at week 24, from a patient treated with tofacitinib. CDR3 protein: CASSLGVGQSVGYF. The DNA for the CDR3 is TGTGCCAGCAGCTTAGGGGTGGGCCAGTCTGTGGGGTACTTC.